This T cell receptor beta chain was captured by sequencing in a study of CD8 T cells in ankylosing spondylitis. Findings of the study overall: Typical of ankylosing spondylitis blood, it appeared, was a TCR beta motif of under 10 highly homologous variants. Previously reported in reactive arthritis synovial fluid and blood were some of the motif variants.

Details on this clonotype: Its target is unknown.

Generation of TCR beta libraries employed quantitative 5'-RACE incorporating molecular barcodes. MiXCR, run by TCRdb on the 5' RACE reads, gives a single entry per CDR3 protein. Among roughly 150,000 distinct CDR3 sequences listed, 9.5% to 10% were seen once. The CDR3 runs 15 residues. The germline V gene has CDR1 SEHNR and CDR2 FQNEAQ (reference sequence). Trimming cost V 3 bases and J 5 bases; bases outside gene matches: 5. The chain uses TRBV7-9 and TRBJ1-4; 8 bases agree with TRBD1. The sample comprised blood, either unsorted or a sorted T cell fraction (not recorded which). This receptor was taken from a female donor with ankylosing spondylitis or in good health (not recorded which). The CDR3 loop reads CASSFHRGANEKLFF. CDR3 bases: TGTGCCAGCAGCTTCCACAGGGGGGCCAATGAAAAACTGTTTTTT.